This TCR beta chain was documented in a study of vaccination and CD4 T cells after COVID-19. Treatment reported: roughly ten-day PBMC culture with coronavirus spike peptide pools or control peptides (ViraFEST assay). With the Oncomine TCR Beta short-read assay, DNA from cultured CD4+ T cells was sequenced. TCRdb redid the calling of the PCR reads with MiXCR, one entry per CDR3 protein. The sample yields 20,000 or so distinct CDR3 sequences, over 55% seen once. Germline V gives CDR1 SGHAT, CDR2 FQNNGV. J was trimmed by 6 bases and V by 0 bases; bases with no gene match: 3. This CDR3 spans 15 amino acids. Details on this clonotype: The target antigen is unknown.

Sample: CD4+ T cells from blood, cultured in vitro, taken after SARS-CoV-2 vaccination. The sequence came from a human donor who had recovered from COVID-19. The genes are TRBV11-2 and TRBJ1-2; 11 nucleotides align to TRBD1. CDR3 amino acids: CASSLEDRGQHGYTF. The CDR3 nucleotides read TGTGCCAGCAGCTTAGAGGACAGGGGGCAACATGGCTACACCTTC. The variable domain in full, with the rest retrieved from reference TRBV11-2 and TRBJ1-2, is EAGVAQSPRYKIIEKRQSVAFWCNPISGHATLYWYQQILGQGPKLLIQFQNNGVVDDSQLPKDRFSAERLKGVDSTLKIQPAKLEDSAVYLCASSLEDRGQHGYTFGSGTRLTVV.